These 5 T cell receptor beta chains originate from one sample sequenced in a study of Graves' ophthalmopathy and Graves' hyperthyroidism. RNA transcripts served as template for amplifying TCR beta CDR3 sequences. HTBI primers were used in a first-round RT-PCR, which preceded a second-round multiplex PCR. TCRdb called the multiplex PCR reads again in MiXCR, with one record for every CDR3 protein. The sample gives hundreds of thousands of distinct CDR3 sequences, around a fifth of which show up once; roughly 3% is in the top ten. The sample was peripheral blood. These receptor sequences come from a woman under 30 with stable Graves' hyperthyroidism.

In this sample, this clonotype turned up many times. One end of the junction is discordant with germline, which a read error may explain. The chain carries TRBV6-5 and TRBJ2-5; a possible D gene is TRBD2 (6 bases). The CDR3 contains 13 residues. Per germline, CDR1 MNHEY and CDR2 SVGAGI. The CDR3 DNA is TGTGCCAGCAGCCCACTAGCCTCAGAGACCAAGTACTTC. As protein: CASSPLASETKYF.

Only one count was recorded for this clonotype. The CDR3 DNA follows: TGCGCCAGCAGCTCTAACAGGGGGGCTATCGACGAGCAGTACTTC. It specifies CASSSNRGAIDEQYF. The V gene is TRBV5-1, the J gene TRBJ2-7, with 8 bases fitting TRBD1. This CDR3 contains 15 residues. After removal of 3 bases from V and 5 bases from J, the junction contained 10 bases not matched to a gene. Germline CDR1 reads SGHRS; CDR2 reads YFSETQ.

This clonotype was recorded many times. The genes are TRBV7-2 and TRBJ2-7; the D is unclear. There are 14 residues in the CDR3. V was cut by 5 bases and J by 3 bases, with 14 bases left in between. Looked up from germline, CDR1 is SGHTA and CDR2 is FQGNSA. CDR3 in amino acids: CASSKKLVSYEQYF. CDR3 sequence (DNA): TGTGCCAGCAGCAAAAAGCTAGTGAGCTACGAGCAGTACTTC.

V usage is TRBV6-5 and J usage is TRBJ1-3; the D is unclear. The CDR3 is 11 amino acids. Trimming shortened V by 4 bases and J by 7 bases, and 5 bases separated the two germline ends. CDR1 and CDR2 (germline): MNHEY, SVGAGI. The CDR3 bases are TGTGCCAGCAGTTCGTGGAACACCATATATTTT. It yields the protein CASSSWNTIYF.

This clonotype was found many times. This sequence joins TRBV29-1 and TRBJ1-2; D is uncertain. The CDR3 is 12 amino acids. Germline V gene lookup returns CDR1 SQVTM and CDR2 ANQGSEA. Trimming removed 4 bases from V and 4 bases from J, with 10 bases in between. In DNA, the CDR3 is TGCAGCGTTGGGCCAGGCCGCTATGGCTACACCTTC. This codes for CSVGPGRYGYTF.